This is a list of T cell receptor beta chains from one sample in a study of CD8+CD57+ T cells in acquired aplastic anemia. From the reads, TCRdb called clonotypes with MiXCR, one entry per CDR3 protein. The sample records 80,000 or so distinct CDR3 sequences, roughly half being singletons. The sequenced material came from sorted CD4+, CD8+, or CD8+CD57+ T cells (not recorded which) from PBMCs. These receptors all come from a human donor in good health, serving as a control. Each CDR3 is given with its conserved first and last residue. A D gene is named only where the DNA matches it firmly. Rows may omit the clone size; those that give it use once, few, many or a size class.

clone size | D gene | J gene | V gene | CDR3 DNA | CDR3 protein
NA | TRBD2 | TRBJ2-3 | TRBV10-3 | TGTGCCATCAGTGGTGGGCGGGGGAGCACAGATACGCAGTATTTT | CAISGGRGSTDTQYF
many | TRBD2 | TRBJ2-1 | TRBV7-9 | TGTGCCACTGCGGGGGGGCCGTCCAATGAGCAGTTCTTC | CATAGGPSNEQFF
NA | NA | TRBJ1-2 | TRBV15 | TGTGCCACCAGCAGGAGGGTAGGGGATGGCTACACCTTC | CATSRRVGDGYTF
many | NA | TRBJ1-1 | TRBV7-9 | TGTGCCAGCAGCTTAGGTGCCCAGGAAGCTTTCTTT | CASSLGAQEAFF
NA | NA | TRBJ2-7 | TRBV19 | TGTGCCAGTAGCAAGGAGAGGGGGAGAGACTACGAGCAGTACTTC | CASSKERGRDYEQYF
many | NA | TRBJ1-5 | TRBV6-6 | TGTGCCAGCAGTTACGGGGCGGAGCCCCAGCATTTT | CASSYGAEPQHF
few | NA | TRBJ1-2 | TRBV20-1 | TGCAGTGCTAGCGGCAGGACTGGCTACACCTTC | CSASGRTGYTF
NA | TRBD2 | TRBJ2-2 | TRBV9 | TGTGCCAGCAGCGGATTAGCGGGTAACACCGGGGAGCTGTTTTTT | CASSGLAGNTGELFF
NA | NA | TRBJ2-3 | TRBV5-1 | TGCGCCAGCAGACGTCCGGGGGCTAGCACAGATACGCAGTATTTT | CASRRPGASTDTQYF
NA | NA | TRBJ1-5 | TRBV15 | TGTGCCACCAGCAGAGACCTGGCCATAAATAGCAATCAGCCCCAGCATTTT | CATSRDLAINSNQPQHF
NA | NA | TRBJ2-7 | TRBV4-3 | TGCGCCAGCAGCCAAGATCGGGGGTACGAGCAGTACTTC | CASSQDRGYEQYF
few | TRBD2 | TRBJ2-3 | TRBV25-1 | TGTGCCAGCAGTACCCGACTAGCGGGAGCGGGTGATACGCAGTGTTTT | CASSTRLAGAGDTQCF
many | TRBD2 | TRBJ2-7 | TRBV9 | TGTGCCAGCAGCCCTCGGACTAGCGACGAGCAGTACTTC | CASSPRTSDEQYF
many | NA | TRBJ1-1 | TRBV5-1 | TGCGCCAGCAAAGGCGGAACGAACACTGAAGCTTTCTTT | CASKGGTNTEAFF
once | TRBD2 | TRBJ2-1 | TRBV16 | TGTGCCAGCAGCCTCATTTATGGGACTAGCGGGGAGAGTGAGCAGTTCTTC | CASSLIYGTSGESEQFF
NA | NA | TRBJ2-1 | TRBV6-6 | TGTGCCAGCAGTGAAGGAACCCCGAATGAGCAGTTCTTC | CASSEGTPNEQFF
NA | TRBD2 | TRBJ2-7 | TRBV5-1 | TGCGCCAGCAGCCCCGGACTAGCGGGAGGTATCAGCGAGCAGTACTTC | CASSPGLAGGISEQYF
NA | TRBD1 | TRBJ2-7 | TRBV10-3 | TGTGCCATCAGTGAGCCGGGACAGATCTACGAGCAGTACTTC | CAISEPGQIYEQYF
NA | NA | TRBJ2-7 | TRBV10-3 | TGTGCCATCAGTGAGGGCAATGAGCAGTACTTC | CAISEGNEQYF
NA | NA | TRBJ2-7 | TRBV15 | TGTGCCACCAGCTTTCTCGGAGGAAGCTACGAGCAGTACTTC | CATSFLGGSYEQYF
many | NA | TRBJ2-1 | TRBV10-2 | TGCGCCAGTAGTAGCGCTAGCTCCTACAATGAGCAGTTCTTC | CASSSASSYNEQFF
many | NA | TRBJ1-4 | TRBV7-9 | TGTGCCAGCAGCCCGGACATGCGGGAAAAACTGTTTTTT | CASSPDMREKLFF
NA | TRBD2 | TRBJ2-1 | TRBV2 | TGTGCCAGCAGTACTAGCGGGAATTACTACAATGAGCAGTTCTTC | CASSTSGNYYNEQFF
once | TRBD1 | TRBJ2-6 | TRBV24-1 | TGTGCCACCAGTGATTACCAGGGGGCGGCGGGGGCCAACGTCCTGACTTTC | CATSDYQGAAGANVLTF
NA | NA | TRBJ2-3 | TRBV15 | TGTGCCACCAGCACCCGGACGGACACAGATACGCAGTATTTT | CATSTRTDTDTQYF
NA | NA | TRBJ1-6 | TRBV25-1 | TGTGCCAGCAGTGACACAGACTCAAATTCACCCCTCCACTTT | CASSDTDSNSPLHF
NA | NA | TRBJ1-1 | TRBV10-2 | TGCGCCAGCAGTGCACGAGAGGCAGCGAACACTGAAGCTTTCTTT | CASSAREAANTEAFF
few | TRBD2 | TRBJ2-5 | TRBV3-1 | TGTGCCAGCAGCCAAGAGGGGGACTACTCTCAAGAGACCCAGTACTTC | CASSQEGDYSQETQYF
few | TRBD1 | TRBJ1-1 | TRBV27 | TGTGCCAGCGCCCGGGACAGTTGGAACACTGAAGCTTTCTTT | CASARDSWNTEAFF
NA | NA | TRBJ1-1 | TRBV10-3 | TGTGCCATCAGCGAGTATGACAGGGAAGCTTTCTTT | CAISEYDREAFF
NA | NA | TRBJ1-2 | TRBV12-3/TRBV12-4 | TGTGCCGGCAGTTTACGGGGTTGGGGGGCTAACTATGGCTACACCTTC | CAGSLRGWGANYGYTF
NA | NA | TRBJ2-1 | TRBV19 | TGTGCCAGCAGTGGGAGGAAGGGCTACTACAATGAGCAGTTCTTC | CASSGRKGYYNEQFF